A single sample is the source of the 5 T cell receptor beta chains below, sequenced in a study of T cells in Graves' hyperthyroidism and ophthalmopathy. RNA transcripts served as the template for amplifying TCR beta CDR3 regions. HTBI primers were employed in a first-round RT-PCR of the TCR CDR3. TCRdb independently ran MiXCR on the multiplex PCR reads; one entry per CDR3 protein. The sample shows around 480,000 distinct CDR3 sequences, approximately 15% of them seen only once. The sequencing input was blood. These receptors came from a woman under 30 with Graves' hyperthyroidism.

Ten or more counts support this clonotype. This chain connects TRBV6-1 to TRBJ2-3; 7 nucleotides line up with TRBD2. V dropped 6 bases and J dropped 0; count of bases not matched to a gene: 6. The CDR3 length is 15 residues. Per germline, CDR1 MNHNS and CDR2 SASEGT. CDR3 loop: CASRGDYYSTDTQYF. As DNA, the CDR3 is TGTGCCAGCAGAGGGGACTATTATAGCACAGATACGCAGTATTTT.

The chain combines TRBV30 with TRBJ2-7; the D gene could be TRBD1 or TRBD2 (6 bases each). The CDR3 is 13 amino acids. Germline values: CDR1 GTSNPN, CDR2 SVGIG (reference sequence). V lost 2 bases to trimming and J lost 2 bases, with 10 bases between them. The CDR3: CAWSTEGAYEQYV. In nucleotides, the CDR3 is TGTGCCTGGAGTACGGAGGGGGCCTACGAGCAGTACGTC.

This clonotype was seen many times. The V and J genes are TRBV18 and TRBJ2-1; perhaps TRBD2 as D (6 bases). The CDR3 contains 15 residues. CDR1 is KGHSH and CDR2 is LQKENI in the germline V gene. V lost 3 bases to trimming and J lost 4 bases, with 13 bases between them. This CDR3 reads CASSPTVADYNEQFF. The CDR3 DNA follows: TGTGCCAGCTCACCGACGGTAGCGGATTACAATGAGCAGTTCTTC.

This chain links TRBV6-1 with TRBJ2-7, with D possibly called TRBD1 or TRBD2 (6 bases each). Trimming removed 6 bases from V and 6 bases from J, with 15 bases in between. The CDR3 extends over 13 amino acids. Germline V gives CDR1 MNHNS, CDR2 SASEGT. This CDR3 reads CASRRQQGGEQYV. The CDR3 bases are TGTGCCAGCAGACGACAACAGGGAGGCGAGCAGTACGTC.

V usage is TRBV3-1 and J usage is TRBJ1-5; 9 nucleotides align to TRBD1. V lost 0 bases, J lost 10 bases, and 10 bases stayed unmatched. The CDR3 has 16 residues. CDR1 and CDR2 (germline): LGHDT, YNNKEL (reference sequence). CDR3 sequence (DNA): TGTGCCAGCAGCCAAGATGTGGCACAGGGGGCTCATCCCCAGCATTTT. Amino acid sequence: CASSQDVAQGAHPQHF.